This T cell receptor beta chain originates from a study of blood T cell repertoires in COVID-19. For the study at large: Samples representing acute and convalescent COVID-19 were sourced from the United States, Italy and Spain. Sources were T cells, B-cell-depleted T cells, or PBMCs; the material itself was cDNA or gDNA.

From germline, CDR1 is MDHEN and CDR2 SYDVKM. There are 16 residues in the CDR3. V was pared by 2 bases and J by 4 bases, with 8 bases of the junction left unmatched. The assay was immunoSEQ multiplex PCR, and TCRdb's table has in-frame clones only and misses some. The profile shows 110,000 or so clones, around 89% of them singletons. Specimen: peripheral blood. This sequence joins TRBV28 and TRBJ1-2, with TRBD1 identical over 9 bases. This TCR came from a woman in her forties or fifties with acute or convalescent COVID-19. The CDR3 coding sequence is TGTGCCAGCAGTTTACCCCACAGGGGGCTTGGCTATGGCTACACCTTC. Its translation is CASSLPHRGLGYGYTF.